A single sample is the source of the 27 T cell receptor beta chains below, sequenced in a study of T cells after somatic rescue of genetic block. TCRdb's table, derived via immunoSEQ multiplex PCR, lists solely in-frame clones and lacks some. Seen here are about 120,000 clones, about 89% observed once, and the top ten hold approximately 1.4%. The sequencing input was peripheral blood mononuclear cells (PBMCs). These receptors originate from a woman between 18 and 29 years old.

The CDR3 region is CSGQGSETQYF. CDR3 coding DNA: TGCAGCGGACAGGGGTCAGAGACCCAGTACTTC. The V gene is TRBV29-1, the J gene TRBJ2-5, with 8 bases that match TRBD1. Germline V gene data show CDR1 as SQVTM and CDR2 as ANQGSEA. This CDR3 has 11 residues. V lost 7 bases to trimming and J lost 4 bases; unmatched junction nucleotides: 2.

The chain employs TRBV10-3 and TRBJ2-3; 7 bases match TRBD2. This CDR3 comprises 14 residues. Trimming removed 4 bases from V and 6 bases from J; junction bases left unmatched: 7. Per the germline V gene, CDR1 is ENHRY and CDR2 is SYGVKD. CDR3 in DNA: TGTGCCATCAGTGGCGGGGGAGTAGCGGATACGCAGTATTTT. Protein: CAISGGGVADTQYF.

The rearrangement joins TRBV6-1 to TRBJ1-1, with D tentatively TRBD1 (6 bases). This CDR3 region has 13 residues. V was pared by 6 bases and J by 5 bases, with 13 bases between. The V gene's germline CDR1 is MNHNS and CDR2 SASEGT. CDR3 in DNA: TGTGCCAGCAGAGACAGGAGAGGAACTGAAGCTTTCTTT. Protein: CASRDRRGTEAFF.

The rearrangement uses TRBV19 and TRBJ2-5, with D perhaps TRBD1 (5 bases). Germline CDR1 is LNHDA and CDR2 is SQIVND (reference sequence). Trimming took 6 bases from V and 1 from J, leaving 15 bases between them. This CDR3 comprises 15 residues. The CDR3: CASSGARTPQETQYF. The CDR3 DNA follows: TGTGCCAGTAGCGGTGCGCGGACACCCCAAGAGACCCAGTACTTC.

The J gene is TRBJ1-2, the V gene TRBV30; D may be TRBD1 (5 bases). Trimming cost V 6 bases and J 8 bases, with 19 bases left between them. Germline assignment: CDR1 GTSNPN and CDR2 SVGIG (reference sequence). The CDR3 contains 13 residues. The CDR3: CACQPQGKQGYTF. For the CDR3, the DNA is TGTGCCTGCCAACCTCAGGGAAAGCAAGGCTACACCTTC.

The V call is TRBV5-4, the J call TRBJ2-2; D remains ambiguous. This CDR3 spans 13 amino acids. Trimming left V 8 bases short and J 10 bases short, with 18 bases between. Germline V gene sequence: CDR1 SGHNT, CDR2 YYREEE (reference sequence). The CDR3 loop reads CASSRQAPPELFF. The CDR3, as DNA: TGTGCCAGTTCCCGCCAGGCGCCTCCGGAGCTGTTTTTT.

The rearrangement uses TRBV6-5 and TRBJ2-7, with a weak D call TRBD1 (6 bases). The CDR3 spans 12 residues. Germline V lookup: CDR1 MNHEY, CDR2 SVGAGI. Between the trimmed V and J ends, which lost 5 bases and 7 bases, there was a span of 12 bases. The CDR3 DNA is TGTGCCAGCAGTCCCACAGGGTGGGAGCAGTACTTC. It is translated as CASSPTGWEQYF.

The V gene is TRBV18, the J gene TRBJ2-6; D may be TRBD2 (7 bases). The length of the CDR3 is 20 residues. Germline values: CDR1 KGHSH, CDR2 LQKENI. Trimming took off 2 bases at V and 0 bases at J, with 20 bases between the two ends. The CDR3 sequence is CASSPYRGAPHNSGANVLTF. DNA of the CDR3: TGTGCCAGCTCACCATACCGGGGGGCCCCTCACAACTCTGGGGCCAACGTCCTGACTTTC.

This chain joins TRBV5-1 and TRBJ1-1; 8 nucleotides line up with TRBD1. This CDR3 is 17 amino acids long. V lost 4 bases and J lost 0; bases outside the gene matches: 11. Germline assignment: CDR1 SGHRS and CDR2 YFSETQ. Here the CDR3 reads CASSLSGGQRMNTEAFF. CDR3 DNA: TGCGCCAGCAGCCTGTCAGGGGGCCAGCGCATGAACACTGAAGCTTTCTTT.

The V gene is TRBV7-2, the J gene TRBJ2-6; unclear D gene. The CDR3 totals 17 residues. V lost 5 bases and J lost 4, with 18 bases in between. Germline V gene lookup returns CDR1 SGHTA and CDR2 FQGNSA. The CDR3 reads CASSPNSWKSGANVLTF. Written as DNA, the CDR3 is TGTGCCAGCAGCCCCAACTCCTGGAAGTCCGGGGCCAACGTCCTGACTTTC.

The chain carries TRBV4-2 and TRBJ1-1; no definite D call. V was clipped by 1 base and J by 4 bases, with 4 bases between them. This CDR3 is 12 amino acids long. Germline V gene data show CDR1 as LGHNA and CDR2 as YNFKEQ. In DNA form, the CDR3 reads TGTGCCAGCAGCCAAGGACCCACTGAAGCTTTCTTT. Its protein product is CASSQGPTEAFF.

V gene TRBV9 combines with J gene TRBJ1-5; D may be TRBD1 (6 bases). V dropped 4 bases and J dropped 4 bases, with 9 bases sitting between them. The CDR3 runs 13 residues. Germline CDR1 reads SGDLS; CDR2 reads YYNGEE. CDR3 region: CASSLQGNQPQHF. In DNA, the CDR3 is TGTGCCAGCAGCCTACAGGGAAATCAGCCCCAGCATTTT.

The V call is TRBV4-1, the J call TRBJ2-3, with a tentative D call TRBD2 (5 bases). The CDR3 extends over 13 amino acids. Germline V lookup: CDR1 MGHRA, CDR2 YSYEKL. Between the trimmed V and J ends, which lost 5 bases and 2 bases, there was a span of 8 bases. CDR3 residues: CASSGGFTDTQYF. The CDR3 DNA reads TGCGCCAGCAGCGGCGGGTTCACAGATACGCAGTATTTT.

In its sample, this clone was seen a few times. The CDR3 is CASSASGTSGGIQYF. CDR3 bases: TGTGCCAGCAGTGCGTCCGGGACTAGCGGGGGGATACAGTACTTC. The chain employs TRBV6-6 and TRBJ2-7, with 15 bases that match TRBD2. This CDR3 is 15 amino acids long. The germline V gene encodes CDR1 MNHNY and CDR2 SVGAGI (reference sequence). V lost 5 bases, J lost 10 bases, and 9 bases stayed unmatched.

The rearrangement joins TRBV19 to TRBJ2-7; 8 bases are a match to TRBD1. Germline trimming cut 1 base from V and 5 bases from J; bases unmatched to any gene: 13. The V gene's germline CDR1 is LNHDA and CDR2 SQIVND (reference sequence). The length of the CDR3 is 17 residues. The chain's CDR3 is CASSIGTLDRERDEQYF. For the CDR3, the DNA is TGTGCCAGTAGTATAGGGACCCTGGACAGGGAAAGAGACGAGCAGTACTTC.

The J gene is TRBJ1-2, the V gene TRBV7-2; 7 nucleotides line up with TRBD1. Germline CDR1 reads SGHTA; CDR2 reads FQGNSA. This CDR3 is 16 amino acids long. The J segment lost 7 bases and the V segment lost 4 bases, leaving 15 bases of the junction unmatched. This CDR3 reads CASSSRRDSRVSGYTF. CDR3 sequence (DNA): TGTGCCAGCAGCTCCCGTAGGGACAGCCGGGTGAGTGGCTACACCTTC.

As DNA, the CDR3 is TGTGCCAGCAGCTTAGAAAACTATGGCTACACCTTC. Protein product: CASSLENYGYTF. The chain has TRBV7-2 and TRBJ1-2, with no clear D. The germline gives CDR1 SGHTA, CDR2 FQGNSA. V lost 1 base and J 2 bases, leaving 2 bases between the germline ends. This CDR3 is 12 amino acids long.

This rearrangement joins TRBV6-4 to TRBJ2-3; the D is unclear. The germline CDR1 and CDR2 sequences are MRHNA and SNTAGT. V was trimmed by 5 bases and J by 1 base, leaving 10 bases between them. The CDR3 is 14 amino acids. The CDR3 sequence: CASSPDRGTDTQYF. DNA of the CDR3: TGTGCCAGCAGTCCCGACCGGGGCACAGATACGCAGTATTTT.

V usage is TRBV6-6 and J usage is TRBJ2-7; D may be TRBD2 (6 bases). Trimming pared 4 bases from V and 0 bases from J, leaving 13 bases between. Germline V lookup: CDR1 MNHNY, CDR2 SVGAGI (reference sequence). CDR3 length: 15 amino acids. The CDR3 DNA reads as TGTGCCAGCAGTTGGGGCGGGGATAGCTCCTACGAGCAGTACTTC. Encoded protein: CASSWGGDSSYEQYF.

The chain combines TRBV6-5 with TRBJ2-3, with D perhaps matching TRBD1 (6 bases). The CDR3 has 14 residues. Germline V gives CDR1 MNHEY, CDR2 SVGAGI. Trimming stripped 6 bases from V and 4 bases from J, with 14 bases between. The CDR3 loop is CASRLTGGADTQYF. CDR3 nucleotides: TGTGCCAGCAGGCTGACAGGCGGCGCAGATACGCAGTATTTT.

V gene TRBV25-1 combines with J gene TRBJ1-1; 8 nucleotides align to TRBD1. Germline V gives CDR1 MGHDK, CDR2 SYGVNS. This CDR3 has 13 amino acids. J was trimmed by 4 bases and V by 4 bases; bases with no gene match: 2. The CDR3 DNA reads TGTGCCAGCAGTGTAACAGGGGGCACTGAAGCTTTCTTT. This codes for CASSVTGGTEAFF.

The chain has TRBV7-3 and TRBJ1-2, with TRBD1 identical over 10 bases. Looked up from germline, CDR1 is SGHTA and CDR2 is FQGTGA. This CDR3 region has 13 residues. Trimming cost V 5 bases and J 8 bases; bases outside gene matches: 5. The CDR3 is CASSPDRGRGYTF. CDR3 coding DNA: TGTGCCAGCAGCCCAGACAGGGGGCGAGGCTACACCTTC.

This CDR3 reads CASRPAPPQPQHF. The CDR3 DNA is TGTGCCAGCAGACCCGCCCCCCCTCAGCCCCAGCATTTT. The chain combines TRBV6-1 with TRBJ1-5; D is unclear. V shed 6 bases and J shed 6 bases, with 12 bases lying between them. Germline CDR1 reads MNHNS; CDR2 reads SASEGT. CDR3 length equals 13 residues.

The chain joins TRBV2 to TRBJ1-1; a weak D match, TRBD1 (5 bases). CDR3 size: 13 residues. Germline V gene sequence: CDR1 SNHLY, CDR2 FYNNEI. Deletions cut 6 bases from V and 4 bases from J, with 12 bases between. This CDR3 is CASRAGSGTEAFF. The CDR3, as DNA: TGTGCCAGCAGGGCAGGGTCGGGCACTGAAGCTTTCTTT.

CDR3 sequence (DNA): TGTGCCAGCAGCTTTAGGGACACTGTGCAGTATTTT. Residues: CASSFRDTVQYF. This rearrangement joins TRBV7-9 to TRBJ2-3, with D perhaps matching TRBD1 (6 bases). The CDR3 is 12 residues long. V gave up 3 bases and J gave up 11 bases, with 12 bases separating them. Germline loops: CDR1 SEHNR, CDR2 FQNEAQ (reference sequence). The full variable domain, in which reference TRBV7-9 and TRBJ2-3 provide the parts outside the CDR3, is DTGVSQNPRHKITKRGQNVTFRCDPISEHNRLYWYRQTLGQGPEFLTYFQNEAQLEKSRLLSDRFSAERPKGSFSTLEIQRTEQGDSAMYLCASSFRDTVQYFGPGTRLTVL.

V gene TRBV7-3 combines with J gene TRBJ1-1, with D unclear. The length of the CDR3 is 15 residues. V lost 1 base, J lost 5 bases, and 14 bases lay in between. The germline gives CDR1 SGHTA, CDR2 FQGTGA. For the CDR3, the DNA is TGTGCCAGCAGCTTAATGGGAGGGCCGGGGACTGAAGCTTTCTTT. Its translation: CASSLMGGPGTEAFF.

This chain joins TRBV7-2 and TRBJ2-5; a possible D gene is TRBD1 (6 bases). Trimming cost V 7 bases and J 2 bases, with 11 bases left between them. In germline, CDR1 is SGHTA, CDR2 FQGNSA. The CDR3 totals 13 residues. CDR3 bases: TGTGCCAGCACCCGCGGACAGCAAGAGACCCAGTACTTC. It codes for CASTRGQQETQYF. Full variable domain (outside the CDR3, taken from reference TRBV7-2 and TRBJ2-5): GAGVSQSPSNKVTEKGKDVELRCDPISGHTALYWYRQSLGQGLEFLIYFQGNSAPDKSGLPSDRFSAERTGGSVSTLTIQRTQQEDSAVYLCASTRGQQETQYFGPGTRLLVL.